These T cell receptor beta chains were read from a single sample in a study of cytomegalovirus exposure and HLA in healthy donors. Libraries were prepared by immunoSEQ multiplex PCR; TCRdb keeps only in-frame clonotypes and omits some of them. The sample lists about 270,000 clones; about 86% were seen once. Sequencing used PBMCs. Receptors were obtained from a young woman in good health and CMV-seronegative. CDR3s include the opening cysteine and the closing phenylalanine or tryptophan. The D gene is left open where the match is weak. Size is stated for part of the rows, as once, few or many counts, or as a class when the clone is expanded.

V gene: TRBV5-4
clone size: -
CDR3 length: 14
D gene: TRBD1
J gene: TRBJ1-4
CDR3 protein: CASRKQGDEEKLFF
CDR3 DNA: TGTGCCAGCAGAAAGCAGGGGGATGAGGAAAAACTGTTTTTT

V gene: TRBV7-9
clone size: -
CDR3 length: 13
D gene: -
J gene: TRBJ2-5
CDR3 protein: CASIVVGFETQYF
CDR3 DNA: TGTGCCAGCATCGTGGTCGGGTTCGAGACCCAGTACTTC

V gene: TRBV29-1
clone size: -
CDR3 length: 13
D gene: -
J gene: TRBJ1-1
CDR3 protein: CSARREMNTEAFF
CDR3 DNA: TGCAGCGCTCGTCGAGAAATGAACACTGAAGCTTTCTTT

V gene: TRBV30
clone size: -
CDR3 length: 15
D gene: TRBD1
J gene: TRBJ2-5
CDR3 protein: CAWSARQGATETQYF
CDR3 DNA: TGTGCCTGGAGTGCGAGACAGGGGGCTACAGAGACCCAGTACTTC

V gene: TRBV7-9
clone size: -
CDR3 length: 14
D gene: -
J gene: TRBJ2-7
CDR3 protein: CASSPNPQDYEQYF
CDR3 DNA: TGTGCCAGCAGCCCCAATCCTCAGGACTACGAGCAGTACTTC

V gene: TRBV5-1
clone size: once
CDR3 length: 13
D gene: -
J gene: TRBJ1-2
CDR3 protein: CASSLGSRDGYTF
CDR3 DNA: TGCGCCAGCAGCTTGGGGTCACGGGATGGCTACACCTTC

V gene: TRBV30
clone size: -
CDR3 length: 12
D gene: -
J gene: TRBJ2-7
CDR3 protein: CAWGTFSYEQYF
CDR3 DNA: TGTGCCTGGGGGACTTTTTCCTACGAGCAGTACTTC

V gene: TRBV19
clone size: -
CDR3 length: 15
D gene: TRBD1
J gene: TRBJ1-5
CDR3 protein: CASKPLGQENQPQHF
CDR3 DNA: TGTGCCAGTAAACCGCTAGGACAGGAAAATCAGCCCCAGCATTTT

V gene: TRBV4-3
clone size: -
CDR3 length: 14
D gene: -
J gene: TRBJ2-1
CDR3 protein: CASSQESVGHEQFF
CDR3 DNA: TGCGCCAGCAGCCAAGAGTCAGTGGGCCATGAGCAGTTCTTC

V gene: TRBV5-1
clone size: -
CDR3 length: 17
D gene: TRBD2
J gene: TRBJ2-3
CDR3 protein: CASSLARDGRGTDTQYF
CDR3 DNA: TGCGCCAGCAGCCTGGCGCGGGACGGGAGGGGCACAGATACGCAGTATTTT

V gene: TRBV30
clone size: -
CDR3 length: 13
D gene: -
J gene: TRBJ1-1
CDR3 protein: CAWNWGVSTEAFF
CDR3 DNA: TGTGCCTGGAATTGGGGGGTATCGACTGAAGCTTTCTTT

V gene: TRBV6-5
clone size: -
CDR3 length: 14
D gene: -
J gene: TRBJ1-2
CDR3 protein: CASSRQEGIYGYTF
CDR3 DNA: TGTGCCAGCAGTCGGCAGGAGGGCATATATGGCTACACCTTC

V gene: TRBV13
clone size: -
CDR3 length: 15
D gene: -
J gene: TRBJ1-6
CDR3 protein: CASSPSGGNNSPLHF
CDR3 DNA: TGTGCCAGCAGCCCCTCGGGAGGGAATAATTCACCCCTCCACTTT

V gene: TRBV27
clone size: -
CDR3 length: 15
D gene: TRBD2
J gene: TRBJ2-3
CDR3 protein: CASAYSSGSTDTQYF
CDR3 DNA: TGTGCCAGCGCCTATTCTAGCGGGTCCACAGATACGCAGTATTTT

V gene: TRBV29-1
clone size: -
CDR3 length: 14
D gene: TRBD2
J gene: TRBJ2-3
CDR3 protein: CSVRNKRGIDTQYF
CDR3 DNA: TGCAGCGTTCGTAACAAGCGGGGTATAGATACGCAGTATTTT

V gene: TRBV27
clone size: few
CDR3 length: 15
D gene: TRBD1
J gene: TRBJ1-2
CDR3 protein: CASSQTGGRVYGYTF
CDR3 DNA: TGTGCCAGCAGCCAAACAGGGGGCCGAGTCTATGGCTACACCTTC

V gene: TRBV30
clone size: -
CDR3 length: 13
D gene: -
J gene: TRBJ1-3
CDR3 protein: CAWRKAGGNTIYF
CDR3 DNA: TGTGCCTGGAGGAAGGCAGGAGGAAACACCATATATTTT

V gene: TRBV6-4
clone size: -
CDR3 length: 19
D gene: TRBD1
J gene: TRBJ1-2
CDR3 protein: CASSETYIPRTGWDYGYTF
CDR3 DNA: TGTGCCAGCAGTGAAACTTACATACCGCGGACAGGGTGGGACTATGGCTACACCTTC

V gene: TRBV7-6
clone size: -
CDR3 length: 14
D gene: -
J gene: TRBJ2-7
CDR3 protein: CASSLADMVYEQYF
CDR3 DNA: TGTGCCAGCAGCTTAGCCGACATGGTCTACGAGCAGTACTTC

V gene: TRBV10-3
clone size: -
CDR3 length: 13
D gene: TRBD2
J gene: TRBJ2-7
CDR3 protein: CAIGSGRGYEQYF
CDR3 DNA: TGTGCCATCGGAAGCGGGAGGGGCTACGAGCAGTACTTC

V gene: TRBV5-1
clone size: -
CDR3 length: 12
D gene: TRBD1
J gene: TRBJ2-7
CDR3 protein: CASSWGQYEQYF
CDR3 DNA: TGCGCCAGCAGCTGGGGACAGTACGAGCAGTACTTC

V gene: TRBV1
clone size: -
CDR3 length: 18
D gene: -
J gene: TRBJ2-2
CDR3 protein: CTSSQVPGTSENTGELFF
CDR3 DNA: TGCACCAGCAGCCAAGTGCCCGGGACTAGCGAAAACACCGGGGAGCTGTTTTTT

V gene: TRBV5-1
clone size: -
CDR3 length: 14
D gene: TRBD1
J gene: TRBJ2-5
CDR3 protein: CASSLGQVSETQYF
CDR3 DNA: TGCGCCAGCAGCTTAGGACAGGTATCGGAGACCCAGTACTTC

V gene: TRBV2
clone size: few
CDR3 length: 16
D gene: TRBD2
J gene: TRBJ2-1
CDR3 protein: CASSEVRLAVYNEQFF
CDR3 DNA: TGTGCCAGCAGTGAAGTCAGGCTAGCGGTCTACAATGAGCAGTTCTTC

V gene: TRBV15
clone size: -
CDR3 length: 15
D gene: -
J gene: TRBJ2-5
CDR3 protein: CATSNPRGWEETQYF
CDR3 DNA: TGTGCCACCAGCAACCCCAGGGGTTGGGAAGAGACCCAGTACTTC

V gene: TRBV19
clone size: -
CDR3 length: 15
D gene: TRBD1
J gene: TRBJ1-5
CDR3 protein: CASTRAGGRNQPQHF
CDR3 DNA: TGTGCCAGCACCCGGGCAGGGGGCCGCAATCAGCCCCAGCATTTT

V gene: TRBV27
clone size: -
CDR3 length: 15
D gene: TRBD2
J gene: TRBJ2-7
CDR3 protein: CASSLSRGGSYEQYF
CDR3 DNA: TGTGCCAGCAGTTTATCCCGGGGAGGGTCCTACGAGCAGTACTTC

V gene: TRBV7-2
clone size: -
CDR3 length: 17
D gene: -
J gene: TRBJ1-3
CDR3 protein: CASSPTPQGFSGNTIYF
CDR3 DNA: TGTGCCAGCAGCCCCACCCCTCAGGGATTCTCCGGAAACACCATATATTTT

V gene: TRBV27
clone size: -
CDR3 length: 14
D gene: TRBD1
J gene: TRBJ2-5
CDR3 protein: CASSLWTGTETQYF
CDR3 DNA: TGTGCCAGCAGTCTTTGGACAGGGACAGAGACCCAGTACTTC

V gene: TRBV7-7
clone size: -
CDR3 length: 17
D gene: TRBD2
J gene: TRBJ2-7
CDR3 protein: CASSGREKREPTYEQYF
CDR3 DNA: TGTGCCAGCAGCGGCCGCGAGAAGCGGGAGCCAACCTACGAGCAGTACTTC

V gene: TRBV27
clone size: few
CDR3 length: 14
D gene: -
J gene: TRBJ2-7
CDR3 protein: CASSSSDREDEQYF
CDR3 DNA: TGTGCCAGCAGTTCATCCGACAGGGAGGACGAGCAGTACTTC

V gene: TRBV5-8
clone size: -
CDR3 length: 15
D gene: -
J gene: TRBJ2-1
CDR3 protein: CASSLWSGLRNEQFF
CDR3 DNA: TGTGCCAGCAGCTTGTGGTCCGGGTTGAGGAATGAGCAGTTCTTC

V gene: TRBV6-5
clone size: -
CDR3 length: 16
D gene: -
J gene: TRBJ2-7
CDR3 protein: CASSYSDRGQTYEQYF
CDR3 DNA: TGTGCCAGCAGTTACTCCGACCGGGGACAAACCTACGAGCAGTACTTC

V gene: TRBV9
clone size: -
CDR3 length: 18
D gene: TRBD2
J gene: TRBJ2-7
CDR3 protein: CASSVGPQTSGDPYEQYF
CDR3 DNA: TGTGCCAGCAGCGTAGGGCCCCAGACTAGCGGGGATCCCTACGAGCAGTACTTC

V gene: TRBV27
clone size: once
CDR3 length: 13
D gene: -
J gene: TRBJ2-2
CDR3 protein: CASSYSVVGELFF
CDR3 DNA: TGTGCCAGCAGCTATAGCGTTGTCGGGGAGCTGTTTTTT

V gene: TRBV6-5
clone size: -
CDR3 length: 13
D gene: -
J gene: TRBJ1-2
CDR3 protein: CASSYGEHYGYTF
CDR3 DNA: TGTGCCAGCAGTTACGGAGAACACTATGGCTACACCTTC

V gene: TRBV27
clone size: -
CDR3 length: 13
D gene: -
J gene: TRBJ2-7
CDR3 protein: CASMGGLTYEQYF
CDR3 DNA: TGTGCCAGCATGGGGGGACTTACCTACGAGCAGTACTTC

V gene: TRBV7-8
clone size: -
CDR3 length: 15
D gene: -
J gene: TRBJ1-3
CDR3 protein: CASSPDTRGGNTIYF
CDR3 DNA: TGTGCCAGCAGCCCAGACACCCGTGGGGGAAACACCATATATTTT

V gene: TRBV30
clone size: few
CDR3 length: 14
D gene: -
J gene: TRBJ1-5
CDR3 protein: CACEQGIGNQPQHF
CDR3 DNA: TGTGCCTGCGAACAGGGAATTGGCAATCAGCCCCAGCATTTT

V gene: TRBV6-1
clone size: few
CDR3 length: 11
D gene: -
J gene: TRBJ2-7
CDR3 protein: CASSGDYEQYF
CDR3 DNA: TGTGCCAGCAGTGGCGACTACGAGCAGTACTTC

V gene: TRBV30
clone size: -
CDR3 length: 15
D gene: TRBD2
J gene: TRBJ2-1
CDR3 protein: CAWRLAGKVGNEQFF
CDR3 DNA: TGTGCCTGGAGGCTAGCGGGAAAGGTCGGGAATGAGCAGTTCTTC

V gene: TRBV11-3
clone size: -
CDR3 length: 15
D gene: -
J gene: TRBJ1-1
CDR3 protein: CASSLGVGGPTEAFF
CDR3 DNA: TGTGCCAGCAGCTTAGGGGTCGGAGGGCCCACTGAAGCTTTCTTT

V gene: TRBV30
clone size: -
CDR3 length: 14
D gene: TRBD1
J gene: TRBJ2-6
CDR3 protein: CAVNRGNGANVLTF
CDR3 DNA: TGTGCCGTTAACAGGGGGAACGGGGCCAACGTCCTGACTTTC

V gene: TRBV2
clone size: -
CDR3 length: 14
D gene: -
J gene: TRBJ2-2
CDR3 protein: CASRSGSNTGELFF
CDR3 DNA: TGTGCCAGCAGATCCGGGTCCAACACCGGGGAGCTGTTTTTT

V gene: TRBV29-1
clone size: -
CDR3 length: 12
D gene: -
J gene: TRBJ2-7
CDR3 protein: CSAAPDHYEQYF
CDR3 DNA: TGCAGCGCTGCGCCTGATCACTACGAGCAGTACTTC

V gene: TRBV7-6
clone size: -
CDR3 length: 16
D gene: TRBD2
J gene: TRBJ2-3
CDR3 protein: CASSLGLAAEGDTQYF
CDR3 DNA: TGTGCCAGCAGCTTGGGTCTAGCGGCAGAGGGAGATACGCAGTATTTT

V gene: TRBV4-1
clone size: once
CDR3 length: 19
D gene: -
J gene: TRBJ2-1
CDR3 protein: CASSQVSGNVISSYNEQFF
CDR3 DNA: TGCGCCAGCAGCCAAGTGAGCGGTAATGTTATAAGCTCCTACAATGAGCAGTTCTTC

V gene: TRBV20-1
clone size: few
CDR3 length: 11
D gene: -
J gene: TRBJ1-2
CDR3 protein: CSASPSYGYTF
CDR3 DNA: TGCAGTGCTAGCCCCAGTTATGGCTACACCTTC

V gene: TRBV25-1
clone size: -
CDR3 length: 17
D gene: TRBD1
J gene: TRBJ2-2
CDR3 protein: CASPRGGTGWRPGELFF
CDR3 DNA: TGTGCCAGCCCTAGGGGAGGGACAGGGTGGAGACCCGGGGAGCTGTTTTTT

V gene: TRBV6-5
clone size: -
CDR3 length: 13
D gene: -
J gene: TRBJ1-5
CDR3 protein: CASRPTEGQPQHF
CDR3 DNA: TGTGCCAGCCGCCCAACAGAGGGTCAGCCCCAGCATTTT

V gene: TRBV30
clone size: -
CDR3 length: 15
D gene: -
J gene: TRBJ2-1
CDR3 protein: CAWDWGSSSYNEQFF
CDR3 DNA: TGTGCCTGGGATTGGGGCAGTAGCTCCTACAATGAGCAGTTCTTC

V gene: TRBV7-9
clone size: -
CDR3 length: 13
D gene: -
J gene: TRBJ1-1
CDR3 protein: CASSRNPGGEAFF
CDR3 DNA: TGTGCCAGCAGCAGAAACCCGGGAGGAGAAGCTTTCTTT

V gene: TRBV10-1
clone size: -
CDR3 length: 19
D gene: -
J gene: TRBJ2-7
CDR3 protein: CASSESPPAAEGDTYEQYF
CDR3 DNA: TGCGCCAGCAGTGAGTCCCCCCCGGCCGCCGAAGGGGATACCTACGAGCAGTACTTC

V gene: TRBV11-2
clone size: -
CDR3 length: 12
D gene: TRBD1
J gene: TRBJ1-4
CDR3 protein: CASSRAGGKLFF
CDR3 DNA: TGTGCCAGCAGCCGGGCAGGGGGGAAACTGTTTTTT

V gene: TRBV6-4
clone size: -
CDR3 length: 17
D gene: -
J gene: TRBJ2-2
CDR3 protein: CASSDSLVGGDTGELFF
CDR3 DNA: TGTGCCAGCAGTGACTCCCTGGTAGGAGGTGACACCGGGGAGCTGTTTTTT